This T cell receptor beta chain stems from a study of cytomegalovirus exposure and HLA in healthy donors. Study observations and caveats: The dataset shows that most TCR sequences were rare, while some public TCRs occurred in many donors. The study listed roughly 160 cytomegalovirus-associated TCR beta chains. That first-cohort TCR clusters tended to co-occur in the roughly 130 validation repertoires was found in a later analysis. Cytomegalovirus status was reportedly diagnosed by the classifier with high specificity and sensitivity.

Germline-derived CDR1 and CDR2 are SGHRS and YFSETQ. The ends lost 6 bases at V and 1 base at J; junction bases unmatched: 6. The CDR3 runs 14 residues. Assay used: immunoSEQ multiplex PCR; TCRdb lists only in-frame clones, some missing. In the table there are some 190,000 clones, around 86% of which are singletons. On this clone: Its antigen is currently unknown.

This receptor was obtained from a woman younger than 35 in good health and CMV-seronegative. Source material: PBMCs. The V gene is TRBV5-1, the J gene TRBJ2-5, with 7 bases aligning to TRBD2. CDR3 loop: CASNTRGVQETQYF. CDR3 DNA: TGCGCCAGCAACACCCGGGGGGTCCAAGAGACCCAGTACTTC. Based on the CDR3 plus reference TRBV5-1 and TRBJ2-5, the full variable domain is KAGVTQTPRYLIKTRGQQVTLSCSPISGHRSVSWYQQTPGQGLQFLFEYFSETQRNKGNFPGRFSGRQFSNSRSEMNVSTLELGDSALYLCASNTRGVQETQYFGPGTRLLVL.